This T cell receptor (beta chain) emerged from a study of shared clonotypes between healthy human individuals. Donors comprised healthy HIV-negative adults lacking recent acute infections or vaccinations. Without sorting, samples used around 100 million PBMCs for genomic DNA. TCRdb's table, derived via immunoSEQ multiplex PCR, lists solely in-frame clones and lacks some. The table lists 490,000 or so clones, 70% to 80% of them singletons. Comment on this clone: The antigen is unknown.

Study-wide points: Genetic and exposure-history diversity was limited by the small donor number.

The CDR3 is 14 residues long. From germline, CDR1 is MNHNY and CDR2 SVGAGI (reference sequence). Unmatched junction bases numbered 4, after V lost 5 bases and J lost 3 bases. The chain combines TRBV6-6 with TRBJ2-7; 10 bases agree with TRBD1. The sequence was obtained from a woman aged 40 to 55 in good health. Some clones in this sample may be carry-over from other donors' samples. Material: PBMCs. CDR3 amino acids: CASSPRTGGYEQYF. CDR3 DNA: TGTGCCAGCAGTCCGCGGACAGGGGGCTACGAGCAGTACTTC.